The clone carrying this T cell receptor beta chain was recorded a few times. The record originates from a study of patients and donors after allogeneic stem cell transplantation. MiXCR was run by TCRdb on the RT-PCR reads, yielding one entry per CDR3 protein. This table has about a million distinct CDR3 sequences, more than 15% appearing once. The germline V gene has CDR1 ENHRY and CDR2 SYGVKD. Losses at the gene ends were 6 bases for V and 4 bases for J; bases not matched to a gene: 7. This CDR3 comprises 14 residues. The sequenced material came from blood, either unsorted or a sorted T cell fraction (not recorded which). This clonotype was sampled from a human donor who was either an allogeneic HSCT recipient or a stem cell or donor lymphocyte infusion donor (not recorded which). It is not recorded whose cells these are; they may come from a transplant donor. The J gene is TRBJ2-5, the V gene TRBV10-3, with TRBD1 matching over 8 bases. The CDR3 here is CAIRTSGTGETQYF. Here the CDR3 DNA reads TGTGCCATCAGGACGTCCGGGACAGGAGAGACCCAGTACTTC.